This T cell receptor (beta chain) was recovered during a study of blood T cell repertoires in COVID-19 (dated by TCRdb to the early 2020s). At the level of the whole study: Samples from collaborators originated in the United States, Italy and Spain and spanned both the acute and convalescent phases of COVID-19. The prospective study material was composed of cDNA or gDNA derived from T cells, B-cell-depleted T cells, or PBMCs. Subjects who had been exposed to COVID-19, were actively infected with it, or had recovered from it provided the deeply sampled blood TCRbeta repertoires that made up the dataset. The repertoires were released in a freely available public database intended as a resource for research on the immune response to SARS-CoV-2. The samples were drawn from two sources: the first 160 participants of the ongoing ImmuneRACE study, and 1,254 subjects contributed by 6 global collaborators. The sample metadata nearly always contained a de-identified subject ID, COVID-19 status, age in years and sex. Where available, HLA class I and class II types were obtained from metadata supplied by the sample provider rather than from assay-based typing.

V drops 1 base and J drops 5 bases, leaving 11 bases in between. Spanning cysteine to phenylalanine, the CDR3 consists of 14 amino acids. CDR3 DNA is the only sequence kept; it has 42 bases, read in frame from the first base. As encoded in the germline V gene, CDR1 is SGHAT while CDR2 is FQNNGV. TCRbeta CDR3 regions were amplified from genomic DNA using the immunoSEQ Assay, a bias-controlled multiplex PCR. The original pipeline was this. Within the assay, amplification of reference gene primers was used to estimate how many nucleated cells each sample contained. Sequence reads were collapsed and filtered to measure the absolute abundance of every unique TCRbeta CDR3 rearrangement. Productive Simpson clonality was computed per sample as the square root of Simpson's diversity index over productive rearrangements. TCRdb retrieved this table from immuneACCESS and kept in-frame rearrangements only. Not all clones are present; in checked studies, unresolved V genes account for under half, and no reason is known for the remainder. The V and J calls and clone size come from that table; D and trimming were worked out from the DNA. The sample table lists 100,000 to 150,000 clones, roughly four fifths of them with a count of one. 12% of the sample comes from the top ten.

Results the study describes overall, beyond this receptor: How much clinical and demographic metadata was included differed by source and by participant, and the metadata was provided uncurated.

With respect to this clone: There is no known antigen for this receptor. Nothing much larger sits one base from this clone, and base qualities are not available.

The collaborating institutions used their own protocols to collect whole blood in K2EDTA tubes. For TCRbeta analysis, collaborators shipped samples as frozen whole blood, isolated PBMCs, or DNA extracted from either of those sample types. The chain couples TRBV11-2 to TRBJ1-2; TRBD1 is a possible D gene, resting on 6 matching bases. Sample: peripheral blood. This TCR derives from an older woman with acute or convalescent COVID-19. The CDR3 region reads CASSLAGAGYGYTF. Read as DNA, the sequence is TGTGCCAGCAGCTTAGCAGGGGCAGGTTATGGCTACACCTTC.